Listed below are T cell receptor beta chains from one sample, sequenced in a study of low-dose radiotherapy and immunotherapy resistance in tumors. TCRdb fed the reads into MiXCR, producing one record per CDR3 protein. The sample yields around 76,000 distinct CDR3 sequences, roughly 31% seen once. The sequences come from PBMCs, collected before treatment. The receptor set was obtained from a female donor with ovarian cancer. Each CDR3 is given with its conserved first and last residue. Fields, in order: V gene, CDR3 length, D gene, J gene, clone size, CDR3 protein, CDR3 DNA. The D gene is left open where the match is weak. A row's size may be missing; if present it is once, few, many or a size class.

>TRBV6-2/TRBV6-3|14|NA|TRBJ2-7|NA
CASSWDGGYYEQYF
TGTGCCAGCAGCTGGGACGGAGGATACTACGAGCAGTACTTC
>TRBV5-6|15|TRBD2|TRBJ2-7|few
CASSLGGGGPDEQYF
TGTGCCAGCAGCTTGGGGGGGGGAGGGCCCGACGAGCAGTACTTC
>TRBV9|16|NA|TRBJ2-3|many
CASSSRSSVGADTQYF
TGTGCCAGCAGCTCGAGATCGAGCGTGGGGGCAGATACGCAGTATTTT
>TRBV9|19|NA|TRBJ2-1|many
CASSVGQGGGLSSYNEQFF
TGTGCCAGCAGCGTAGGGCAGGGGGGCGGGTTGAGCTCCTACAATGAGCAGTTCTTC
>TRBV5-4|11|NA|TRBJ2-7|many
CASSSGGEQYF
TGTGCCAGCAGCTCCGGGGGCGAGCAGTACTTC
>TRBV28|15|NA|TRBJ2-7|many
CASTPVGRQVYEQYF
TGTGCCAGCACACCCGTAGGGAGACAGGTATACGAGCAGTACTTC
>TRBV5-1|15|TRBD1|TRBJ2-1|many
CASTLGQGSYNEQFF
TGCGCCAGCACCCTGGGACAGGGGTCCTACAATGAGCAGTTCTTC
>TRBV20-1|16|NA|TRBJ1-6|NA
CSASVKRYSYNSPLHF
TGCAGTGCTAGTGTCAAGCGATACTCCTATAATTCACCCCTCCACTTT
>TRBV19|15|NA|TRBJ1-4|few
CATHNSGTTREKLFF
TGTGCCACCCATAATTCCGGGACTACGAGGGAAAAACTGTTTTTT
>TRBV4-1|14|NA|TRBJ2-5|many
CASSQDSQKETQYF
TGCGCCAGCAGCCAAGATAGCCAGAAGGAGACCCAGTACTTC
>TRBV2|15|TRBD1|TRBJ1-2|many
CASSRDRVANYGYTF
TGTGCCAGCAGCCGGGACAGGGTCGCTAACTATGGCTACACCTTC
>TRBV6-2/TRBV6-3|11|NA|TRBJ2-5|many
CASIRGETQYF
TGTGCCAGCATAAGAGGGGAGACCCAGTACTTC
>TRBV2|15|TRBD1|TRBJ1-1|many
CASSANRGSNTEAFF
TGTGCCAGCAGTGCAAACAGGGGGTCGAACACTGAAGCTTTCTTT
>TRBV28|19|TRBD2|TRBJ2-2|many
CASRPVYPGLAVNTGELFF
TGTGCCAGCAGACCCGTTTATCCGGGACTAGCGGTGAACACCGGGGAGCTGTTTTTT
>TRBV6-2/TRBV6-3|17|NA|TRBJ1-5|many
CASSVTRERGGRQPQHF
TGTGCCAGCAGCGTAACCCGGGAAAGGGGCGGTAGGCAGCCCCAGCATTTT
>TRBV4-1|16|NA|TRBJ2-2|NA
CASSQNTLAAGELFFF
NA
>TRBV30|15|NA|TRBJ1-5|many
CAWSLTGGSGQPQHF
TGTGCCTGGAGTCTTACAGGTGGGAGCGGTCAGCCCCAGCATTTT
>TRBV5-1|12|NA|TRBJ2-7|many
CASPVPPYEQYF
TGCGCCAGCCCCGTCCCACCCTACGAGCAGTACTTC
>TRBV28|15|TRBD2|TRBJ2-7|once
CASSESASGRDEQYF
TGTGCCAGCAGTGAATCGGCTAGCGGGAGGGACGAGCAGTACTTC
>TRBV11-2|12|NA|TRBJ1-1|NA
CASSGVDTEAFF
TGTGCCAGCTCTGGAGTTGATACTGAAGCTTTCTTT
>TRBV7-3|14|TRBD2|TRBJ2-4|many
CASSLRGGLNIQYF
TGTGCCAGCAGCTTAAGGGGGGGGTTGAACATTCAGTACTTC
>TRBV19|16|TRBD1|TRBJ1-6|many
CASSAETDRVDSPLHF
TGTGCCAGTAGTGCGGAGACCGACAGGGTTGATTCACCCCTCCACTTT
>TRBV5-3|15|TRBD2|TRBJ2-1|NA
CASSRTGGAYNEQFF
TGTGCCAGCAGCCGGACCGGGGGGGCCTACAATGAGCAGTTCTTC
>TRBV28|20|TRBD2|TRBJ2-7|NA
CASSLGKLLAGAIFSYEQYF
TGTGCCAGCAGCCTGGGGAAACTTCTAGCGGGGGCCATTTTCTCCTACGAGCAGTACTTC
>TRBV20-1|13|NA|TRBJ1-5|once
CSSGGKGNQPQHF
TGCAGTAGCGGTGGGAAGGGCAATCAGCCCCAGCATTTT
>TRBV20-1|15|TRBD2|TRBJ2-3|many
CSAGDSGGRTDTQYF
TGCAGTGCTGGGGATAGCGGGGGTCGCACAGATACGCAGTATTTT
>TRBV5-8|13|NA|TRBJ2-3|many
CASRGGNTDTQYF
TGTGCCAGCAGGGGCGGGAACACAGATACGCAGTATTTT
>TRBV19|14|NA|TRBJ1-5|NA
CASKGRGADQPQHF
TGTGCCAGTAAGGGGAGAGGGGCTGATCAGCCCCAGCATTTT
>TRBV4-1|17|NA|TRBJ1-2|NA
CASSQNLRSPRDYGYTF
TGCGCCAGCAGCCAGAATCTTCGGAGTCCCCGGGACTATGGCTACACCTTC
>TRBV20-1|15|NA|TRBJ2-1|many
CSARGSRGVYNEQFF
TGCAGTGCTAGAGGGAGCCGAGGCGTTTACAATGAGCAGTTCTTC
>TRBV7-9|15|TRBD2|TRBJ2-1|many
CASSLGASGSNEQFF
TGTGCCAGCAGCTTAGGGGCTAGCGGGAGCAATGAGCAGTTCTTC
>TRBV6-2/TRBV6-3|15|NA|TRBJ2-6|NA
CASSEEGAGASVLTF
TGCGCCAGCAGTGAGGAGGGGGCCGGGGCCAGCGTCCTGACTTTC
>TRBV14|14|TRBD2|TRBJ2-4|many
CASSLGLAENIQYF
TGTGCCAGCAGCCTGGGACTAGCGGAAAACATTCAGTACTTC
>TRBV5-6|17|NA|TRBJ1-2|NA
CASSLDPDGPPNYGYTF
TGTGCCAGCAGCTTGGACCCGGACGGCCCGCCTAACTATGGCTACACCTTC
>TRBV10-3|14|TRBD1|TRBJ1-2|NA
CAIRLTGGDYGYTF
TGTGCCATCAGATTGACAGGGGGCGACTATGGCTACACCTTC
>TRBV7-2|15|TRBD2|TRBJ2-1|many
CASSLEGLGPNEQFF
TGTGCCAGCAGCTTAGAGGGACTAGGACCCAATGAGCAGTTCTTC
>TRBV29-1|13|NA|TRBJ1-1|many
CSVVREMNTEAFF
TGCAGCGTTGTTCGGGAGATGAACACTGAAGCTTTCTTT
>TRBV5-6|16|NA|TRBJ1-3|NA
CASSLVRGPSGNTIYF
TGTGCCAGCAGCTTGGTCCGAGGCCCCTCTGGAAACACCATATATTTT
>TRBV7-9|22|TRBD2|TRBJ2-2|many
CASRPFAWEPGLAGGRTGELFF
TGTGCCAGCAGACCCTTCGCTTGGGAACCGGGACTAGCGGGGGGCCGCACCGGGGAGCTGTTTTTT
>TRBV14|15|NA|TRBJ2-5|many
CASSQAWGAEETQYF
TGTGCCAGCAGCCAAGCTTGGGGGGCTGAGGAGACCCAGTACTTC
>TRBV7-8|15|TRBD1|TRBJ1-2|NA
CASSLAEGAIGGYTF
TGTGCCAGCAGCTTAGCGGAGGGGGCAATAGGGGGCTACACCTTC
>TRBV28|16|TRBD2|TRBJ2-7|few
CASSPSSGGGFYEQYF
TGTGCCAGCAGTCCGTCTAGCGGGGGCGGGTTCTACGAGCAGTACTTC
>TRBV3-1|13|NA|TRBJ1-2|many
CASRSGPNYGYTF
TGTGCCAGCAGGTCAGGGCCTAACTATGGCTACACCTTC
>TRBV5-8|16|TRBD1|TRBJ1-3|NA
CASSGTGQGQGNTIYF
TGTGCCAGCAGCGGGACAGGACAGGGGCAGGGAAACACCATATATTTT
>TRBV4-1|14|TRBD1|TRBJ1-1|many
CASRWTGRDTEAFF
TGCGCCAGCAGGTGGACAGGCAGGGACACTGAAGCTTTCTTT
>TRBV6-1|15|TRBD2|TRBJ2-7|few
CASSTWTSGLGEQYF
TGTGCCAGCAGTACCTGGACTAGCGGTCTCGGCGAGCAGTACTTC
>TRBV3-1|16|NA|TRBJ2-1|many
CASSQSRGLGYNEQFF
TGTGCCAGCAGCCAATCGCGGGGCCTCGGCTACAATGAGCAGTTCTTC
>TRBV5-6|12|NA|TRBJ1-1|many
CASSFGRTEAFF
TGTGCCAGCAGCTTCGGCAGAACTGAAGCTTTCTTT
>TRBV18|15|NA|TRBJ1-1|NA
CASSQGRGPNTEAFF
TGTGCCAGCTCACAGGGGAGGGGCCCGAACACTGAAGCTTTCTTT
>TRBV28|17|NA|TRBJ2-1|few
CASTGAGSIDSYNEQFF
TGTGCCAGCACTGGAGCGGGTTCTATAGACTCCTACAATGAGCAGTTCTTC
>TRBV29-1|15|TRBD1|TRBJ1-2|NA
CSVEDVNRGPNGYTF
TGCAGCGTTGAAGATGTGAACAGGGGGCCCAACGGCTACACCTTC
>TRBV4-1|13|NA|TRBJ2-5|once
CASSPNGPETQYF
TGCGCCAGCAGCCCTAACGGGCCAGAGACCCAGTACTTC
>TRBV9|15|TRBD2|TRBJ2-7|few
CASSTSGLETYEQYF
TGTGCCAGCAGCACCTCGGGACTAGAGACCTACGAGCAGTACTTC
>TRBV29-1|13|TRBD2|TRBJ2-4|many
CSVRGGRGDIQYF
TGCAGCGTTCGGGGGGGGCGGGGGGACATTCAGTACTTC
>TRBV19|14|TRBD1|TRBJ2-4|few
CARGQGIAKNIQYF
TGTGCCAGGGGACAGGGGATCGCCAAAAACATTCAGTACTTC
>TRBV2|13|NA|TRBJ2-7|many
CASHGGIAYEQYF
TGTGCCAGCCATGGGGGAATAGCCTACGAGCAGTACTTC